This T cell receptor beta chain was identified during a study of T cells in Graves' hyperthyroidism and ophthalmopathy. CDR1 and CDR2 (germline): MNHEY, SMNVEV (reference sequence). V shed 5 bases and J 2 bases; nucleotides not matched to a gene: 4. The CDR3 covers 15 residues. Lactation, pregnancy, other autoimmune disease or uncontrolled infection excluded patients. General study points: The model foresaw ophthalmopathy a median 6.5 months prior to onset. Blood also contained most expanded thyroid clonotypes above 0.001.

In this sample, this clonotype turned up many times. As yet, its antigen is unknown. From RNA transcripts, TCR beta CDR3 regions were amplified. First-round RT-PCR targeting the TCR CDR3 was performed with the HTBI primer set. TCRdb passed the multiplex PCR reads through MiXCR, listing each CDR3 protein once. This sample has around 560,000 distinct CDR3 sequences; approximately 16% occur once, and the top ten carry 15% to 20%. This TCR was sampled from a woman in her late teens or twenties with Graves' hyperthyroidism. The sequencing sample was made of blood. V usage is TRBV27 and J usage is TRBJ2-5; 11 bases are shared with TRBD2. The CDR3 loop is CASSPRTSGQETQYF. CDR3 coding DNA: TGTGCCAGCAGTCCACGGACTAGCGGGCAAGAGACCCAGTACTTC.